This entry is about one TCR beta chain. Libraries were prepared by immunoSEQ multiplex PCR; TCRdb keeps only in-frame clonotypes and omits some of them. The table shows approximately 96,000 clones, with roughly 80% occurring only once. The CDR3 has 16 amino acids. Between the trimmed V and J ends, which lost 2 bases and 5 bases, there was a span of 15 bases. The germline CDR1 and CDR2 sequences are KGHSH and LQKENI. This sample was included in a study of blood T cell repertoires in COVID-19. Study context: Specimens from acute and convalescent COVID-19 originated in the United States, Italy and Spain.

Specimen: peripheral blood. The genes are TRBV18 and TRBJ1-4, with a possible D match to TRBD1 (6 bases). The receptor was derived from an elderly woman with acute or convalescent COVID-19. The CDR3 protein is CASSPSVKGGNEKLFF. The DNA of the CDR3 is TGTGCCAGCTCACCATCCGTTAAGGGGGGGAATGAAAAACTGTTTTTT.